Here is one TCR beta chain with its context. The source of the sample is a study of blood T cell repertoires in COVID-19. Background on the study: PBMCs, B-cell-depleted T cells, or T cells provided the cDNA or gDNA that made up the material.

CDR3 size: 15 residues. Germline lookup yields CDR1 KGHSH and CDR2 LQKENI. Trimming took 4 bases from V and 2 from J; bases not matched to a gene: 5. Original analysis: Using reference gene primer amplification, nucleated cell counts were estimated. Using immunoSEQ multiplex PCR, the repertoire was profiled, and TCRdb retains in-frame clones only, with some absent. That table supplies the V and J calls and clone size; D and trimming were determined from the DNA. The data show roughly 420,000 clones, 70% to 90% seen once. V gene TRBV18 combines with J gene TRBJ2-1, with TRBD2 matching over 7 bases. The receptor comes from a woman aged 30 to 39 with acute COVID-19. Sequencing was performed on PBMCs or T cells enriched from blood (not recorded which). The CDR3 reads CASSRERGAYNEQFF. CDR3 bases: TGTGCCAGCTCACGGGAGCGGGGCGCCTACAATGAGCAGTTCTTC.